The text below deals with one T cell receptor (beta chain). The antigen remains unidentified. The record originates from a study of cytomegalovirus exposure and HLA in healthy donors. Study-wide context: It was reported in a later analysis that the 120 validation repertoires used the same platform as the 666 first-cohort repertoires.

Notes on the study in general: Reports described diagnosis of cytomegalovirus status by the classifier as highly specific and sensitive. Subsequent analysis revealed that first-cohort TCR clusters tended to co-occur in the 120 validation repertoires.

This CDR3 spans 15 amino acids. Germline-derived CDR1 and CDR2 are LNHDA and SQIVND (reference sequence). The J segment lost 8 bases and the V segment lost 0 bases, leaving 8 bases of the junction unmatched. Method: immunoSEQ multiplex PCR; TCRdb's copy keeps in-frame clones and lacks some. The table shows hundreds of thousands of clones, with 70% to 90% occurring only once. This sequence joins TRBV19 and TRBJ1-2; 8 bases align to TRBD1. The origin of this receptor is a woman aged 18-30 years in good health and CMV-seronegative. Sample: PBMCs. The CDR3 coding sequence is TGTGCCAGTAGTATAGAGAGCAGGGGGCTTGCAGGCTACACCTTC. The encoded protein is CASSIESRGLAGYTF.